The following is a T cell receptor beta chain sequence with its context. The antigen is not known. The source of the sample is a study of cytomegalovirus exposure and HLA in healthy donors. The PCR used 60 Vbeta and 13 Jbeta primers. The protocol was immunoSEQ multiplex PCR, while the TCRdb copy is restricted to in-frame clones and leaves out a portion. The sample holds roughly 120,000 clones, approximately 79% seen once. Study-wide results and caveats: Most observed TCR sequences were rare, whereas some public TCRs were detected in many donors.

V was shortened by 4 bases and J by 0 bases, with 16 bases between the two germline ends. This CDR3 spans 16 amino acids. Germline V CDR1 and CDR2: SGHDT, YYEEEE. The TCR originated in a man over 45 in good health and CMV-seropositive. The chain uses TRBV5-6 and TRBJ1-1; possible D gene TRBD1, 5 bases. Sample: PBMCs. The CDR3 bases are TGTGCCAGCAGCGACCTGAAAGCCAGGGTGAACACTGAAGCTTTCTTT. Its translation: CASSDLKARVNTEAFF.